These 18 T cell receptor beta chains came from one sample sequenced in a study of shared clonotypes between healthy human individuals. Sequenced by immunoSEQ multiplex PCR; TCRdb stores in-frame clones only, minus some. The sample lists about 1 million clones, 70% to 80% seen once, with about 1.5% in the top ten. The sample consisted of memory CD4+ T cells sorted from blood. Subset reported: CD45RA-negative fraction. The receptor source for this set is a man aged 18 to 30 in good health.

The chain uses TRBV18 and TRBJ1-2, with D perhaps TRBD1 (5 bases). The CDR3 totals 13 residues. The germline CDR1 and CDR2 sequences are KGHSH and LQKENI. Trimming pared 6 bases from V and 3 bases from J, leaving 11 bases between. For the CDR3, the DNA is TGTGCCAGCTCTCCGACAGAAGACTATGGCTACACCTTC. It encodes CASSPTEDYGYTF.

The rearrangement uses TRBV30 and TRBJ2-1; 12 nucleotides agree with TRBD2. V was pared by 7 bases and J by 4 bases, with 2 bases of the junction left unmatched. Germline CDR1 is GTSNPN and CDR2 is SVGIG (reference sequence). The CDR3 runs 13 residues. CDR3 nucleotides: TGTGCCTCACTAGCGGGGGGATACAATGAGCAGTTCTTC. Translating it yields CASLAGGYNEQFF.

The V call is TRBV29-1, the J call TRBJ2-1, with no clear D. The CDR3 loop spans 16 amino acids. Germline CDR1 and CDR2: SQVTM and ANQGSEA. V lost 0 bases and J 1 base, leaving 13 bases between the germline ends. CDR3 amino acids: CSVEDHGIPSYNEQFF. The CDR3 DNA reads TGCAGCGTTGAAGATCATGGGATCCCATCCTACAATGAGCAGTTCTTC.

The V and J genes are TRBV28 and TRBJ2-5; no clear D gene. The CDR3 is 14 residues long. The germline V and J ends were trimmed by 3 bases and 1 base, with 9 bases remaining between them. From germline, CDR1 is MDHEN and CDR2 SYDVKM. The CDR3 coding sequence is TGTGCCAGCAGTTTTCAGAACCTCCAAGAGACCCAGTACTTC. Protein: CASSFQNLQETQYF.

V is TRBV6-5 and J is TRBJ2-1, with 9 bases lining up with TRBD2. This CDR3 is 15 amino acids long. Germline CDR1 reads MNHEY; CDR2 reads SVGAGI. The J segment lost 3 bases and the V segment lost 6 bases, leaving 6 bases of the junction unmatched. CDR3 amino acids: CASSPGLAHYNEQFF. The DNA for the CDR3 is TGTGCCAGCAGCCCGGGACTAGCCCACTACAATGAGCAGTTCTTC.

The chain is built from TRBV28 and TRBJ1-6, with no clear D. Trimming removed 4 bases at V and 10 bases at J, with 20 bases between. The CDR3 is made up of 16 amino acids. CDR1 is MDHEN and CDR2 is SYDVKM in the germline V gene. CDR3 coding DNA: TGTGCCAGCAGTTCACCCGTCGGTAGGGCAAAATCACCCCTCCACTTT. It specifies CASSSPVGRAKSPLHF.

The V and J genes are TRBV18 and TRBJ2-3; D may match TRBD1 or TRBD2 (5 bases each). V was trimmed by 1 base and J by 2 bases, leaving 16 bases between them. The V gene's germline CDR1 is KGHSH and CDR2 LQKENI. The CDR3 is 17 amino acids. The CDR3 coding sequence is TGTGCCAGCTCACCACGAAATCCCGGGACGGACACAGATACGCAGTATTTT. Translation: CASSPRNPGTDTDTQYF.

The V and J genes are TRBV6-6 and TRBJ1-6; tentative D call: TRBD1 (5 bases). Germline assignment: CDR1 MNHNY and CDR2 SVGAGI (reference sequence). This CDR3 is 14 amino acids long. The V end was cut by 2 bases, the J end by 9 bases, with 11 bases between. Here the CDR3 DNA reads TGTGCCAGCAGTTACGGGACGGGAGCTTCACCCCTCCACTTT. This translates into CASSYGTGASPLHF.

This chain links TRBV28 with TRBJ1-5, with 9 nucleotides matching TRBD1. With 10 bases clipped from V and 6 bases from J, the junction kept 7 bases outside the gene matches. From germline, CDR1 is MDHEN and CDR2 SYDVKM. This CDR3 has 13 amino acids. In nucleotides, the CDR3 is TGTGCCATTTTACAGGGGGCAGGTCAGCCCCAGCATTTT. Its protein product is CAILQGAGQPQHF. Full variable domain (outside the CDR3, taken from reference TRBV28 and TRBJ1-5): DVKVTQSSRYLVKRTGEKVFLECVQDMDHENMFWYRQDPGLGLRLIYFSYDVKMKEKGDIPEGYSVSREKKERFSLILESASTNQTSMYLCAILQGAGQPQHFGDGTRLSIL.

The rearrangement joins TRBV5-4 to TRBJ2-5; tentatively, D is TRBD1 (5 bases). CDR1 and CDR2 (germline): SGHNT, YYREEE (reference sequence). CDR3 size: 13 residues. Between the trimmed V and J ends, which lost 2 bases and 3 bases, there was a span of 8 bases. CDR3 bases: TGTGCCAGCAGCTTAGACAGAAAAGAGACCCAGTACTTC. This gives the protein CASSLDRKETQYF.

The chain couples TRBV11-2 to TRBJ2-7; no definite D call. The germline V and J ends were trimmed by 5 bases and 3 bases, with 8 bases remaining between them. CDR3 length equals 12 residues. CDR1 is SGHAT and CDR2 is FQNNGV in the germline V gene. The CDR3 sequence: CASSTSLYEQYF. CDR3 DNA: TGTGCCAGCAGCACCTCTCTCTACGAGCAGTACTTC.

Details on this clone: This same CDR3 is encoded by further DNA sequences in the sample. The rearrangement links TRBV5-6 to TRBJ1-1; D unresolved. Per the germline V gene, CDR1 is SGHDT and CDR2 is YYEEEE. This CDR3 is 11 amino acids long. V lost 0 bases and J lost 5, with 2 bases in between. CDR3 region: CASSLGTEAFF. The CDR3 region has the DNA TGTGCCAGCAGCTTGGGAACTGAAGCTTTCTTT. Filled out from reference TRBV5-6 and TRBJ1-1, the complete variable domain reads DAGVTQSPTHLIKTRGQQVTLRCSPKSGHDTVSWYQQALGQGPQFIFQYYEEEERQRGNFPDRFSGHQFPNYSSELNVNALLLGDSALYLCASSLGTEAFFGQGTRLTVV.

This chain joins TRBV6-4 and TRBJ2-5; 8 bases map to TRBD1. The better agreement between TRBJ2-7 and the DNA end casts doubt on the J call. The CDR3 sequence is 13 residues long. Looked up from germline, CDR1 is MRHNA and CDR2 is SNTAGT. The CDR3 sequence is CASSVTGGGEQYF. CDR3 bases: TGTGCCAGCAGTGTCACAGGGGGTGGCGAGCAGTACTTC.

The DNA of the CDR3 is TGTGCCTGGAGTGTAGGAAAAGGGAGGGATAGCAATCAGCCCCAGCATTTT. Translation gives CAWSVGKGRDSNQPQHF. J is TRBJ1-5 and V is TRBV30; D is undetermined. The germline gives CDR1 GTSNPN, CDR2 SVGIG (reference sequence). The CDR3 extends over 17 amino acids. Trimming removed 0 bases from V and 0 bases from J, with 15 bases in between.

The J gene is TRBJ2-7, the V gene TRBV19, with a possible D match to TRBD2 (6 bases). The germline CDR1 and CDR2 sequences are LNHDA and SQIVND (reference sequence). CDR3 length: 14 residues. Between the trimmed V and J ends, which lost 4 bases and 2 bases, there was a span of 12 bases. The DNA of the CDR3 is TGTGCCAGTAGTAATTTGGCGGGAACCTACGAGCAGTACTTC. It is translated as CASSNLAGTYEQYF.

The gene calls are TRBV28 and TRBJ1-5; 12 bases match TRBD1. V lost 2 bases and J lost 0; bases outside the gene matches: 2. The CDR3 totals 17 residues. Germline lookup yields CDR1 MDHEN and CDR2 SYDVKM. In nucleotides, the CDR3 is TGTGCCAGCAGTTTAGGGACAGGGGGCAATAGCAATCAGCCCCAGCATTTT. It codes for CASSLGTGGNSNQPQHF.

The chain employs TRBV14 and TRBJ1-1; TRBD1 might be the D (6 bases). The germline CDR1 and CDR2 sequences are SGHDN and FVKESK. This CDR3 contains 15 residues. V was cut by 1 base and J by 0 bases, with 9 bases left in between. CDR3 sequence reads: CASSQAGALNTEAFF. DNA for the CDR3: TGTGCCAGCAGCCAAGCGGGGGCTCTGAACACTGAAGCTTTCTTT.

CDR3: CASSLDGGWSIQYF. DNA of the CDR3: TGCGCCAGCAGCCTTGATGGAGGGTGGTCCATTCAGTACTTC. The chain carries TRBV5-1 and TRBJ2-4; D may be TRBD2 (6 bases). Trimming shortened V by 4 bases and J by 9 bases, and 17 bases separated the two germline ends. Germline V gene sequence: CDR1 SGHRS, CDR2 YFSETQ. This CDR3 is 14 amino acids long.